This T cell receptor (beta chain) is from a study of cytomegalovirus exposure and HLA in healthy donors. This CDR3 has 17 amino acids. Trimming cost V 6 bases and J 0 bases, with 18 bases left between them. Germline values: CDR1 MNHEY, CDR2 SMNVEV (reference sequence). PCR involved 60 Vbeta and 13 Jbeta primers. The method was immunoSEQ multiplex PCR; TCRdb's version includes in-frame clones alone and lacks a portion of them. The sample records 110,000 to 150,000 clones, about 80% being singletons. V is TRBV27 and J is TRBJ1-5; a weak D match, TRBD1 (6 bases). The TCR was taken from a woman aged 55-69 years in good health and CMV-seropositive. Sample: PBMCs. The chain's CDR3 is CASSLRGTVYSNQPQHF. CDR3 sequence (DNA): TGTGCCAGCAGCTTAAGGGGGACCGTCTATAGCAATCAGCCCCAGCATTTT.